The 21 T cell receptor beta chains given below trace back to one sample, sequenced in a study of response to subunit inactivated influenza vaccine. One entry per CDR3 protein results from TCRdb running MiXCR on the RT-PCR reads. The repertoire holds about 190,000 distinct CDR3 sequences, with 13% to 15% as singletons. The sequences come from CD8+ T cells sorted from PBMCs, collected around 5 days after vaccination. These receptors were collected from a man aged 45-65 years who received an inactivated influenza vaccine.

V gene TRBV7-3 combines with J gene TRBJ2-5; 16 bases line up with TRBD2. The CDR3 is made up of 17 amino acids. J gave up 2 bases and V 0 bases, and 0 bases lay outside the gene matches. Germline lookup yields CDR1 SGHTA and CDR2 FQGTGA. The CDR3 nucleotides are TGTGCCAGCAGCTTAACGGGACTAGCGGGAGGGCAAGAGACCCAGTACTTC. Translated, it gives CASSLTGLAGGQETQYF.

The chain employs TRBV29-1 and TRBJ2-2; maybe TRBD2 (5 bases). The CDR3 covers 17 residues. Germline V CDR1 and CDR2: SQVTM, ANQGSEA. Trimming removed 4 bases from V and 6 bases from J, with 24 bases in between. CDR3 in DNA: TGCAGCGTTGTCGGAGGACCCGACCAGGCTTACGCCGGGGAGCTGTTTTTT. It specifies CSVVGGPDQAYAGELFF.

DNA of the CDR3: TGTGCCAGCAGTCTTTGGACAGAAGCTAACTATGGCTACACCTTC. It is translated as CASSLWTEANYGYTF. The chain links TRBV28 to TRBJ1-2; weak D call: TRBD1 (6 bases). V was pared by 5 bases and J by 0 bases, with 13 bases between. Germline CDR1 reads MDHEN; CDR2 reads SYDVKM. There are 15 residues in the CDR3.

Ten or more counts support this clonotype. The chain uses TRBV20-1 and TRBJ2-7; 9 bases are shared with TRBD2. The CDR3 is 14 amino acids. Germline-derived CDR1 and CDR2 are DFQATT and SNEGSKA (reference sequence). V trimming: 7 bases; J trimming: 5 bases; junction bases outside the gene matches: 12. The CDR3 loop is CSGRLTSGFHEQYF. The CDR3 coding sequence is TGCAGTGGCAGACTTACTAGCGGGTTCCACGAGCAGTACTTC.

As for this clonotype: Germline is not matched at one junction end, which may reflect a read error. This rearrangement joins TRBV6-1 to TRBJ2-4, with 7 bases identical to TRBD1. This CDR3 is built from 17 residues. Germline V lookup: CDR1 MNHNS, CDR2 SASEGT. DNA of the CDR3: TGTGCCAGCAGCGAAGACAGGGCCCCCTTAGCCAAAAACATTCAGTACTTC. The encoded protein is CASSEDRAPLAKNIQYF.

This clonotype has a count of ten or more. The chain combines TRBV18 with TRBJ2-4; 9 bases are shared with TRBD1. Germline V gene sequence: CDR1 KGHSH, CDR2 LQKENI. The V and J ends lost 5 bases and 0 bases, in that order; junction bases with no gene match: 11. There are 18 residues in the CDR3. The CDR3 is CASSGPGTGIEAKNIQYF. The CDR3 coding sequence is TGTGCCAGCTCAGGTCCCGGGACAGGGATTGAAGCCAAAAACATTCAGTACTTC.

This clonotype was seen a handful of times. The rearrangement uses TRBV28 and TRBJ1-4, with D maybe TRBD1 (6 bases). CDR3 length: 16 amino acids. Trimming cost V 3 bases and J 6 bases, with 17 bases left between them. Per germline, CDR1 MDHEN and CDR2 SYDVKM. The CDR3 sequence is CASSLQDSADHEKLFF. The CDR3 DNA reads as TGTGCCAGCAGTTTGCAGGACAGCGCGGATCATGAAAAACTGTTTTTT.

The rearrangement links TRBV20-1 to TRBJ2-7; 7 bases fit TRBD1. CDR1 DFQATT and CDR2 SNEGSKA come from the germline V gene (reference sequence). The CDR3 is 14 residues long. J gave up 2 bases and V 1 base, and 5 bases lay outside the gene matches. The CDR3 coding sequence is TGCAGTGCTAGAGGCGAAGGGGGCACCTACGAGCAGTACTTC. This translates into CSARGEGGTYEQYF.

This clonotype was counted between two and nine times. The rearrangement uses TRBV4-1 and TRBJ1-1; D perhaps matches TRBD1 (5 bases). The germline V and J ends were trimmed by 0 bases and 4 bases, with 9 bases remaining between them. The CDR3 has 14 residues. The V gene's germline CDR1 is MGHRA and CDR2 YSYEKL. In DNA form, the CDR3 reads TGCGCCAGCAGCCAAGAGGCAGGGAGCACTGAAGCTTTCTTT. The encoded protein is CASSQEAGSTEAFF.

Many counts were recorded for this clonotype. The gene calls are TRBV12-3 or TRBV12-4 and TRBJ1-4, with 7 bases fitting TRBD1. V was pared by 2 bases and J by 10 bases, with 10 bases of the junction left unmatched. The CDR3 is 15 residues long. The CDR3 coding sequence is TGTGCCAGCAGTTTAAGTGACAGGGCTTCAGGAAAACTGTTTTTT. This encodes CASSLSDRASGKLFF.

The chain employs TRBV2 and TRBJ2-3; the match to TRBD2 covers 9 bases. CDR1 and CDR2 from the germline V gene are SNHLY and FYNNEI. The CDR3 is 17 residues long. V shed 2 bases and J 2 bases; nucleotides not matched to a gene: 8. The CDR3: CASSEWGLAGATDTQYF. DNA for the CDR3: TGTGCCAGCAGTGAATGGGGGTTAGCGGGGGCCACAGATACGCAGTATTTT.

The chain is built from TRBV6-1 and TRBJ2-1; 9 bases are shared with TRBD2. The CDR3 is 16 amino acids. J lost 4 bases, V lost 6 bases, and 10 bases had no gene match. Germline V gene lookup returns CDR1 MNHNS and CDR2 SASEGT. For the CDR3, the DNA is TGTGCCAGCAGACTAATAGCGGGAGAGTCATACAATGAGCAGTTCTTC. Amino acids: CASRLIAGESYNEQFF.

This clonotype has a count of ten or more. J is TRBJ2-3 and V is TRBV12-3 or TRBV12-4; D is ambiguous. V lost 7 bases to trimming and J lost 0 bases, with 8 bases between them. The CDR3 is made up of 13 amino acids. The CDR3 region has the DNA TGTGCCAGCAATCCTGACAGCACAGATACGCAGTATTTT. Encoded protein: CASNPDSTDTQYF.

The sample holds a few counts of this clonotype. The chain links TRBV28 to TRBJ2-7; perhaps TRBD1 as D (5 bases). Trimming stripped 5 bases from V and 5 bases from J, with 10 bases between. The V gene's germline CDR1 is MDHEN and CDR2 SYDVKM. This CDR3 has 12 residues. CDR3 coding DNA: TGTGCCAGCAGTGAAGGGGTGAACGAGCAGTACTTC. This sequence encodes CASSEGVNEQYF.

The chain employs TRBV10-3 and TRBJ2-2; TRBD2 matches at 9 bases. The CDR3 is 16 residues long. V shed 4 bases and J 2 bases; nucleotides not matched to a gene: 5. Germline CDR1 is ENHRY and CDR2 is SYGVKD. The CDR3 DNA is TGTGCCATCAGTGTCGGGCTAGCGGGAAACACCGGGGAGCTGTTTTTT. It is translated as CAISVGLAGNTGELFF.

The CDR3 DNA reads as TGTGCCAGCAGCCAACCCTCGGCAGGGTGGGTAGAGACCCAGTACTTC. Amino acids: CASSQPSAGWVETQYF. This rearrangement joins TRBV14 to TRBJ2-5; perhaps TRBD1 as D (5 bases). CDR1 and CDR2 (germline): SGHDN, FVKESK. Trimming pared 2 bases from V and 4 bases from J, leaving 17 bases between. The CDR3 contains 16 residues. The full variable domain, its missing parts supplied by reference TRBV14 and TRBJ2-5, is EAGVTQFPSHSVIEKGQTVTLRCDPISGHDNLYWYRRVMGKEIKFLLHFVKESKQDESGMPNNRFLAERTGGTYSTLKVQPAELEDSGVYFCASSQPSAGWVETQYFGPGTRLLVL.

The rearrangement links TRBV10-3 to TRBJ2-5; 9 positions agree with TRBD1. Germline V CDR1 and CDR2: ENHRY, SYGVKD. Trimming cost V 7 bases and J 4 bases; bases outside gene matches: 4. The CDR3 is made up of 13 amino acids. The CDR3 coding sequence is TGTGCCATCAAAGACAGGGGGGTAGAGACCCAGTACTTC. Translation gives CAIKDRGVETQYF.

This clonotype was seen many times. The gene calls are TRBV28 and TRBJ1-5; the D is unclear. Germline values: CDR1 MDHEN, CDR2 SYDVKM. There are 17 residues in the CDR3. Trimming left V 6 bases short and J 1 base short, with 19 bases between. DNA for the CDR3: TGTGCCAGCAGCAGTCCAAGGGAAATCCGGAGCAATCAGCCCCAGCATTTT. This gives the protein CASSSPREIRSNQPQHF.

This clonotype was seen more than once but under ten times. The chain carries TRBV6-1 and TRBJ2-7, with TRBD2 identical over 7 bases. Per the germline V gene, CDR1 is MNHNS and CDR2 is SASEGT. This CDR3 is 13 amino acids long. Trimming at V came to 6 bases and at J to 2 bases, leaving 4 bases not matched to a gene. CDR3 in DNA: TGTGCCAGCAGGATAGCGGGTGCCTACGAGCAGTACTTC. It yields the protein CASRIAGAYEQYF.

The chain carries TRBV2 and TRBJ2-7, with 7 bases identical to TRBD1. The V segment lost 4 bases and the J segment 2 bases; nucleotides outside the gene matches: 5. This CDR3 has 14 residues. Germline values: CDR1 SNHLY, CDR2 FYNNEI. The CDR3 DNA reads TGTGCCAGCAGTGTCTTGGGACAGACCTACGAGCAGTACTTC. Translated, it gives CASSVLGQTYEQYF. The full variable domain, with the rest looked up from reference TRBV2 and TRBJ2-7, is EPEVTQTPSHQVTQMGQEVILRCVPISNHLYFYWYRQILGQKVEFLVSFYNNEISEKSEIFDDQFSVERPDGSNFTLKIRSTKLEDSAMYFCASSVLGQTYEQYFGPGTRLTVT.

This clonotype was recorded a few times. V is TRBV29-1 and J is TRBJ2-3; TRBD1 matches at 7 bases. J gave up 3 bases and V 4 bases, and 13 bases lay outside the gene matches. This CDR3 is built from 16 residues. The germline CDR1 and CDR2 sequences are SQVTM and ANQGSEA. Here the CDR3 reads CSVVGTGVGVTDTQYF. DNA for the CDR3: TGCAGCGTTGTTGGAACAGGGGTGGGGGTAACAGATACGCAGTATTTT.